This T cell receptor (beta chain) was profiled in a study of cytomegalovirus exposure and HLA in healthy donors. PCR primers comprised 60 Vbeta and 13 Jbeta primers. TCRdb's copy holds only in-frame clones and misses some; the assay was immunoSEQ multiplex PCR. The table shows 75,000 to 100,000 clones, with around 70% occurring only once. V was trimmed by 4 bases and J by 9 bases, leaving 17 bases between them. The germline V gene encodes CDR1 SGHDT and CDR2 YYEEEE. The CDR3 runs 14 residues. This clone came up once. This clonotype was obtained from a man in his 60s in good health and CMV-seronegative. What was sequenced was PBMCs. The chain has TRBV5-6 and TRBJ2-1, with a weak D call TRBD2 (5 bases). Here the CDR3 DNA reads TGTGCCAGCAGCCGCCGGGGTCACGTGGGTGAGCAGTTCTTC. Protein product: CASSRRGHVGEQFF.